This T cell receptor beta chain comes out of a study of blood T cell repertoires in COVID-19 (dated by TCRdb to the early 2020s). Regarding the complete study: Samples covering the acute and convalescent phases of COVID-19 were provided by collaborators in the United States, Italy and Spain. The material from the prospective study consisted of cDNA or gDNA derived from T cells, B-cell-depleted T cells, or PBMCs. The dataset comprised deeply sampled blood TCRbeta repertoires from subjects exposed to, actively infected with, or recovered from COVID-19. A freely available public database, intended as a resource for researchers studying the immune response to SARS-CoV-2, is where the repertoires were released. Samples were obtained from the ongoing ImmuneRACE study (first 160 participants) and from roughly 1,300 subjects provided by 6 global collaborators. A de-identified subject ID, COVID-19 status, age in years and sex were almost always included in the sample metadata. HLA class I and class II types, where available, came from metadata supplied by the sample provider rather than from assay-based typing.

Trimming accounts for 4 bases at V and 3 bases at J, while the number of junction bases matched to no gene is 12. Based on the germline V gene (reference sequence), the CDR1 and CDR2 sequences are LGHDT and YNNKEL. The CDR3 numbers 16 residues from cysteine through phenylalanine. Only the CDR3 DNA stays, 48 bases, in frame from base 1. TCRbeta CDR3 regions were amplified from genomic DNA using the immunoSEQ Assay, a bias-controlled multiplex PCR. In the source study's methods: The number of nucleated cells in each sample was estimated by amplification of reference gene primers within the assay. To quantify the absolute abundance of each unique TCRbeta CDR3 rearrangement, sequence reads were collapsed and filtered. For each sample, productive Simpson clonality was calculated as the square root of Simpson's diversity index across productive rearrangements. TCRdb holds this immuneACCESS table with in-frame rearrangements only. Some clones are missing; in checked studies, unresolved V genes explain under half, and the rest has no known cause. From that table come the V and J calls and clone size; the DNA was used to work out D and trimming. Present in this sample are 100,000 to 150,000 clones, 60% to 75% of which were seen just once. Less than 2.5% of the sample goes to the ten largest clones.

Each collaborating institution followed its own protocols to collect whole blood in K2EDTA tubes. For TCRbeta analysis, collaborators shipped samples as frozen whole blood, isolated PBMCs, or DNA extracted from either of those sample types. Broader findings and caveats from the paper: The amount of clinical and demographic metadata varied by source and participant and was provided uncurated.

With regard to this clone: This receptor's antigen is unknown. Base-call qualities are not available, and no considerably larger clone is one nucleotide away.

The V and J segments used are TRBV3-1 (or the pseudogene TRBV3-2) and TRBJ2-7, with 7 central nucleotides matching TRBD2. The clonotype originates from a woman in her sixties or seventies with acute or convalescent COVID-19. Source material: peripheral blood. The CDR3 loop reads CASSREGGRANYEQYF. The bases read TGTGCCAGCAGCCGGGAGGGCGGCAGGGCGAACTACGAGCAGTACTTC.